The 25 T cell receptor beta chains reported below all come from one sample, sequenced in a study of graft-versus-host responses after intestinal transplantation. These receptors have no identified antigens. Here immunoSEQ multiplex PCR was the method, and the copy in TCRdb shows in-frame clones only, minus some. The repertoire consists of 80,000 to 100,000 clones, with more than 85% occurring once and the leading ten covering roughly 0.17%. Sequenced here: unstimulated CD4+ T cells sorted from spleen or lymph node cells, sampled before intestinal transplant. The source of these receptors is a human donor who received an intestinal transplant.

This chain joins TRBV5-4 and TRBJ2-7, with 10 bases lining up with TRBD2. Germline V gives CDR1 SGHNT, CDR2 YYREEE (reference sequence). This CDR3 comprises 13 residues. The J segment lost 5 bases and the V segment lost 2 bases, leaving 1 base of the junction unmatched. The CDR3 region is CASSLAGGNEQYF. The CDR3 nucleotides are TGTGCCAGCAGCTTAGCGGGAGGGAACGAGCAGTACTTC. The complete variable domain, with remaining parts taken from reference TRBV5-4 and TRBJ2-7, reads ETGVTQSPTHLIKTRGQQVTLRCSSQSGHNTVSWYQQALGQGPQFIFQYYREEENGRGNFPPRFSGLQFPNYSSELNVNALELDDSALYLCASSLAGGNEQYFGPGTRLTVT.

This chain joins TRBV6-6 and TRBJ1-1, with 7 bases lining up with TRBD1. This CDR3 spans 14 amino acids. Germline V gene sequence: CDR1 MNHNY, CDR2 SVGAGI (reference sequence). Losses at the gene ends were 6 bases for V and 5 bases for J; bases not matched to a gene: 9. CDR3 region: CASSPRTGKTEAFF. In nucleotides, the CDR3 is TGTGCCAGCAGCCCCCGGACAGGAAAAACTGAAGCTTTCTTT.

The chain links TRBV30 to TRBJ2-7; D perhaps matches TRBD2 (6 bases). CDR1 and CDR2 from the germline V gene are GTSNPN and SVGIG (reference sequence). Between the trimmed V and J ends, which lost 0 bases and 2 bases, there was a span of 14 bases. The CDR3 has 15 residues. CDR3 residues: CAWSVFRGFPYEQYF. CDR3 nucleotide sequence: TGTGCCTGGAGTGTATTTCGGGGGTTTCCCTACGAGCAGTACTTC.

The CDR3, as DNA: TGTGCCAGCAGCCAAGCCCTCGACTTTTACAATGAGCAGTTCTTC. It encodes CASSQALDFYNEQFF. The V and J genes are TRBV4-2 and TRBJ2-1; D remains unclear. The germline V gene encodes CDR1 LGHNA and CDR2 YNFKEQ. Trimming stripped 1 base from V and 4 bases from J, with 11 bases between. The CDR3 has 15 residues.

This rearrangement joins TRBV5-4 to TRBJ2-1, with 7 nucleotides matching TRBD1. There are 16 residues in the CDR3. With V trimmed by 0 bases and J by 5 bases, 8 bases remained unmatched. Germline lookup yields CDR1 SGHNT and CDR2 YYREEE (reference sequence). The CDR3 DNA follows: TGTGCCAGCAGCTTGGCCTCGACAGGGTCCCACAATGAGCAGTTCTTC. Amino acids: CASSLASTGSHNEQFF.

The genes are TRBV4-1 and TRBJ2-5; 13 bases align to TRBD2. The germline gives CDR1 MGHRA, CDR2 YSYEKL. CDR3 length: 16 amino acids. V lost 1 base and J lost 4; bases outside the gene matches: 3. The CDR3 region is CASSQGLAGGGETQYF. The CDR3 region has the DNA TGCGCCAGCAGCCAAGGACTAGCGGGAGGAGGAGAGACCCAGTACTTC.

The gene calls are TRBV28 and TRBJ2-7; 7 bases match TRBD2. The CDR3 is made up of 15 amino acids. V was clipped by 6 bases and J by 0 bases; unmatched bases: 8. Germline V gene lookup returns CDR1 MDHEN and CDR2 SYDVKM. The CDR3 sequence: CASSLTSASSYEQYF. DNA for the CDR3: TGTGCCAGCAGCCTTACTAGCGCTAGCTCCTACGAGCAGTACTTC.

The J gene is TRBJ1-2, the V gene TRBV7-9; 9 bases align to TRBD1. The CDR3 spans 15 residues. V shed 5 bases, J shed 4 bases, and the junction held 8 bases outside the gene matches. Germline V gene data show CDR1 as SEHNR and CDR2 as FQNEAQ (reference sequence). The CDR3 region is CASSPRTGVGYGYTF. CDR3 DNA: TGTGCCAGCAGCCCCCGGACAGGGGTAGGCTATGGCTACACCTTC.

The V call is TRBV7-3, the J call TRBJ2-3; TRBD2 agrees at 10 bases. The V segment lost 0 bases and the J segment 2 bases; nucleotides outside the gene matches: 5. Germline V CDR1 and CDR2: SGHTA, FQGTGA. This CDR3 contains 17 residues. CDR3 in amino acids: CASSLTGTSAYTDTQYF. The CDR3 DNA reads TGTGCCAGCAGCTTAACCGGGACTAGCGCATACACAGATACGCAGTATTTT.

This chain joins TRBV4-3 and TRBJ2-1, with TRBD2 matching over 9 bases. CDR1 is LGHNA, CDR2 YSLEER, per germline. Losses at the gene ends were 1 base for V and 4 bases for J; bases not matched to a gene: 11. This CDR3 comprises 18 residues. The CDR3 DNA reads TGCGCCAGCAGCCAAGCCCCCGAACCTAGCGGGGAGTACAATGAGCAGTTCTTC. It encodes CASSQAPEPSGEYNEQFF.

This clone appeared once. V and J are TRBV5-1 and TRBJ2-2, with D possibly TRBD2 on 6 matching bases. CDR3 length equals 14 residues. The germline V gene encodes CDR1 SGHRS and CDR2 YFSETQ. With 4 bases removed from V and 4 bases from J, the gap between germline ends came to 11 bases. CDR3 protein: CASSGGTGTGELFF. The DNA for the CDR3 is TGCGCCAGCAGCGGAGGGACCGGCACCGGGGAGCTGTTTTTT.

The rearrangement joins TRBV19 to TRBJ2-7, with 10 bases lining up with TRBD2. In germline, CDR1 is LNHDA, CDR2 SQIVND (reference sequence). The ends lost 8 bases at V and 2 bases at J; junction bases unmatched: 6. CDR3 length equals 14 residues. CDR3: CASGRTSGPYEQYF. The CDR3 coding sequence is TGTGCCAGTGGCCGGACTAGCGGACCCTACGAGCAGTACTTC.

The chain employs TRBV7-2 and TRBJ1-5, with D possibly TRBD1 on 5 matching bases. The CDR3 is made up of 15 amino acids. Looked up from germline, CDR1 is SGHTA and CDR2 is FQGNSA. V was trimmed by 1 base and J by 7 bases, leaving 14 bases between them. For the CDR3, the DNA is TGTGCCAGCAGCTTAGAGGTAGGGGTAAGGCAGCCCCAGCATTTT. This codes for CASSLEVGVRQPQHF.

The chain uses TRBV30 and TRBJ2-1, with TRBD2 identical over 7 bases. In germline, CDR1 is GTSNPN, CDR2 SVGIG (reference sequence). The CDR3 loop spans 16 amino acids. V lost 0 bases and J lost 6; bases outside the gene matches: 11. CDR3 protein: CAWSVLPGGSVNEQFF. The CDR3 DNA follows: TGTGCCTGGAGTGTACTTCCCGGCGGGAGCGTCAATGAGCAGTTCTTC.

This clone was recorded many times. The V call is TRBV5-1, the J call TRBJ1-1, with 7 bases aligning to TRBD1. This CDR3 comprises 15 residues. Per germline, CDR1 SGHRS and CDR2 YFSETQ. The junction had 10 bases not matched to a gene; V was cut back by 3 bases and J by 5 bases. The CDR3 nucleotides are TGCGCCAGCAGCTGGGACAGTAGAGGGGGGACTGAAGCTTTCTTT. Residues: CASSWDSRGGTEAFF. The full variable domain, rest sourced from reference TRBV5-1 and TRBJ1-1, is KAGVTQTPRYLIKTRGQQVTLSCSPISGHRSVSWYQQTPGQGLQFLFEYFSETQRNKGNFPGRFSGRQFSNSRSEMNVSTLELGDSALYLCASSWDSRGGTEAFFGQGTRLTVV.

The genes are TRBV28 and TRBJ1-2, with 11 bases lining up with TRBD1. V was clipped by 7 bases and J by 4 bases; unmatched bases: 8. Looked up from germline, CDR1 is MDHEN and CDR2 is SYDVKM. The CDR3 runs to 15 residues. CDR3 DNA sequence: TGTGCCAGCAAAACCGGGGACAGGGGGGTCTATGGCTACACCTTC. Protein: CASKTGDRGVYGYTF.

The CDR3 DNA sequence: TGCAGTGCTAGACGAGCTGAAGCTTTCTTT. This translates into CSARRAEAFF. The chain couples TRBV20-1 to TRBJ1-1; no clear D. Looked up from germline, CDR1 is DFQATT and CDR2 is SNEGSKA (reference sequence). This CDR3 region has 10 residues. Trimming shortened V by 2 bases and J by 6 bases, and 4 bases separated the two germline ends.

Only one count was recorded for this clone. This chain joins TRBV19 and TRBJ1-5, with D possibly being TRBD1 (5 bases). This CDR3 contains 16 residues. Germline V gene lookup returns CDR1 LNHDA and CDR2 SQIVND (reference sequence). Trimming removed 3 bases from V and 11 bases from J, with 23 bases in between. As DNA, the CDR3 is TGTGCCAGTAGTATTTGGATGCCCGAGACAGTCGGAACCCAGCATTTT. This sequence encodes CASSIWMPETVGTQHF.

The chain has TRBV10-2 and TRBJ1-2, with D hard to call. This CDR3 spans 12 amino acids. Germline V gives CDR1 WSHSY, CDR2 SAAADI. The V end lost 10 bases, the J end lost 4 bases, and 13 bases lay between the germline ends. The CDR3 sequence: CATMVDSYGYTF. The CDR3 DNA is TGCGCCACTATGGTCGATAGCTATGGCTACACCTTC.

The CDR3 loop reads CASSQPPEGRGYTF. DNA of the CDR3: TGTGCCAGCAGCCAACCCCCGGAGGGTAGGGGCTACACCTTC. The chain is built from TRBV4-2 and TRBJ1-2; D uncertain. The CDR3 is made up of 14 amino acids. Between the trimmed V and J ends, which lost 2 bases and 8 bases, there was a span of 15 bases. Germline V gene lookup returns CDR1 LGHNA and CDR2 YNFKEQ.

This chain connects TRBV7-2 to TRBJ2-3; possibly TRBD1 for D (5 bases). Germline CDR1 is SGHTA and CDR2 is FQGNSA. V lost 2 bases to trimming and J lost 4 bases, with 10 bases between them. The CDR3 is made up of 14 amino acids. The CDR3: CASSLQGFADTQYF. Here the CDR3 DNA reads TGTGCCAGCAGCTTACAGGGTTTTGCAGATACGCAGTATTTT.

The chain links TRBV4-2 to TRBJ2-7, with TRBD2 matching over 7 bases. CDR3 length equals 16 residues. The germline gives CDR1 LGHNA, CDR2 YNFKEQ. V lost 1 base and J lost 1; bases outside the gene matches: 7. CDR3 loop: CASSQAGGMESYEQYF. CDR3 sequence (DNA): TGTGCCAGCAGCCAAGCGGGGGGTATGGAATCCTACGAGCAGTACTTC.

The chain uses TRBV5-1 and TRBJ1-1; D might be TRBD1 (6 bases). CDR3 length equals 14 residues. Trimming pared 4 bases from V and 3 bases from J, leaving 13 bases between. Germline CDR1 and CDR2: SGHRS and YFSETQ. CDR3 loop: CASSPRQDHTEAFF. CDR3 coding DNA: TGCGCCAGCAGCCCAAGACAGGACCACACTGAAGCTTTCTTT.

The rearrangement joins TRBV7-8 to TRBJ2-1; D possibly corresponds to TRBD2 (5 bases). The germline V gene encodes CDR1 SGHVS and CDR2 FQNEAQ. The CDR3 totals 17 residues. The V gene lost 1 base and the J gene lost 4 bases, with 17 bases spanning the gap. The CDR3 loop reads CASSLGSPRGGYNEQFF. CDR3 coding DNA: TGTGCCAGCAGCTTAGGGTCGCCTCGCGGAGGATACAATGAGCAGTTCTTC.

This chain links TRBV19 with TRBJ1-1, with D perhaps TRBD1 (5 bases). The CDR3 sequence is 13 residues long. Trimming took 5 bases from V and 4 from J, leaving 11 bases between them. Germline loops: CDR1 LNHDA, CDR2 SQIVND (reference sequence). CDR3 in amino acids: CASSLGQTTEAFF. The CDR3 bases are TGTGCCAGTAGTCTGGGGCAGACCACTGAAGCTTTCTTT.